These T cell receptor beta chains were read from a single sample in a study of T-cell reconstitution after alpha-beta-depleted transplantation in children. Each CDR3 protein is one row after TCRdb ran MiXCR on the PCR reads. This repertoire shows around 270,000 distinct CDR3 sequences, over 7.5% found once; its top ten account for approximately 8.6%. This material consisted of peripheral blood, taken 360 days after TCRalphabeta/CD19-depleted stem cell transplant. Every receptor here comes from a female patient between 2 and 15 years old who had a stem cell transplant for Fanconi anemia, so the T cells may come from the graft donor. Both conserved end residues are part of each CDR3. Fields, in order: clone size, J gene, V gene, D gene, CDR3 DNA, CDR3 protein. A D gene is named only where the DNA matches it firmly. Clone sizes are given selectively: once, few, many, or a class where the clone is expanded.

clone_size: few; j_call: TRBJ2-1; v_call: TRBV3-1; d_call: NA; cdr3_nt: TGTGCCAGCAGCCGGGGGCGGGGGATCAATGAGCAGTTCTTC; cdr3_aa: CASSRGRGINEQFF
clone_size: NA; j_call: TRBJ2-5; v_call: TRBV2; d_call: NA; cdr3_nt: TGTGCCAGCACTCAGGACATCCAAGAGACCCAGTACTTC; cdr3_aa: CASTQDIQETQYF
clone_size: few; j_call: TRBJ2-5; v_call: TRBV12-5; d_call: NA; cdr3_nt: TGTGCTAGTGGTTTTTCCCCCCAGCTGTTACTAGGCAGCTCTCGGGAGACCCAGTACTTC; cdr3_aa: CASGFSPQLLLGSSRETQYF
clone_size: many; j_call: TRBJ2-1; v_call: TRBV20-1; d_call: NA; cdr3_nt: TGCAGTGCCCCAGGCCCGGGGAGCAATGAGCAGTTCTTC; cdr3_aa: CSAPGPGSNEQFF
clone_size: NA; j_call: TRBJ1-1; v_call: TRBV9; d_call: NA; cdr3_nt: TGTGCCAGCAGCGTAGGAGCAGCAAACACTGAAGCTTTCTTT; cdr3_aa: CASSVGAANTEAFF
clone_size: many; j_call: TRBJ2-6; v_call: TRBV10-3; d_call: TRBD1; cdr3_nt: TGTGCCATCAGTTCCGGGACAGGGAGGTCTGGGGCCAACGTCCTGACTTTC; cdr3_aa: CAISSGTGRSGANVLTF
clone_size: many; j_call: TRBJ2-3; v_call: TRBV4-3; d_call: NA; cdr3_nt: TGCGCCAGCAGCCAAGTGGCGGTCGAGGATACGCAGTATTTT; cdr3_aa: CASSQVAVEDTQYF
clone_size: many; j_call: TRBJ2-2; v_call: TRBV18; d_call: NA; cdr3_nt: TGTGCCAGCTCACCTGGAGCATGGGACACCGGGGAGCTGTTTTTT; cdr3_aa: CASSPGAWDTGELFF
clone_size: many; j_call: TRBJ1-2; v_call: TRBV12-3/TRBV12-4; d_call: TRBD1; cdr3_nt: TGTGCCAGCAGCCGGGACAGCGGGCTTTACTATGGCTACACCTTC; cdr3_aa: CASSRDSGLYYGYTF
clone_size: many; j_call: TRBJ2-2; v_call: TRBV20-1; d_call: NA; cdr3_nt: TGCAGTGCTAGAGGGGACGGCCCTAGGGGGGAGCTGTTTTTT; cdr3_aa: CSARGDGPRGELFF
clone_size: NA; j_call: TRBJ2-5; v_call: TRBV18; d_call: NA; cdr3_nt: TGTGCCAGCTCACCAAGGATCCAAGAGACCCAGTACTTC; cdr3_aa: CASSPRIQETQYF
clone_size: NA; j_call: TRBJ1-4; v_call: TRBV19; d_call: TRBD1; cdr3_nt: TGTGCCACCTCGACAGGGAGGGGGACTAATGAAAAACTGTTTTTT; cdr3_aa: CATSTGRGTNEKLFF
clone_size: many; j_call: TRBJ1-2; v_call: TRBV6-5; d_call: NA; cdr3_nt: TGTGCCAGCAGTTACTCGAGGGGAGCTAACTATGGCTACACCTTC; cdr3_aa: CASSYSRGANYGYTF